This T cell receptor (beta chain) was found in a study of blood T cell repertoires in COVID-19. Study summary: The study drew acute and convalescent COVID-19 samples from the United States, Italy and Spain. Sample material is recorded as cDNA or gDNA derived from T cells, B-cell-depleted T cells, or PBMCs.

Per the authors' pipeline: Reference gene primer amplification in the assay estimated nucleated cell counts. This table comes from immunoSEQ multiplex PCR, and its TCRdb copy is limited to in-frame clones, with some not included. D and trimming come from the DNA, and the V and J calls and clone size come from that table. The sample consists of about 130,000 clones, around four fifths of them appearing once. This clone was observed once. This CDR3 is built from 13 residues. CDR1 SGHAT and CDR2 FQNNGV come from the germline V gene. V dropped 2 bases and J dropped 7 bases, with 9 bases sitting between them.

This TCR came from a man in his forties with active or convalescent COVID-19. V is TRBV11-2 and J is TRBJ2-4, with TRBD2 as a possible D gene (5 bases). Sequences were obtained from peripheral blood. The CDR3 coding sequence is TGTGCCAGCAGCTTACCGGGCGGGAACATTCAGTACTTC. Protein sequence: CASSLPGGNIQYF.